This T cell receptor (beta chain) was captured by sequencing in a study of blood T cell repertoires in COVID-19. Assay: immunoSEQ multiplex PCR; the TCRdb copy retains only in-frame clones and omits some. The table includes 70,000 to 90,000 clones, roughly 90% detected once. The V and J ends lost 4 bases and 0 bases, in that order; junction bases with no gene match: 4. Germline V lookup: CDR1 SNHLY, CDR2 FYNNEI. The CDR3 spans 15 residues. This clonotype originated in a man aged 55 to 70 with acute or convalescent COVID-19. The sample consisted of peripheral blood. The chain couples TRBV2 to TRBJ2-3, with 7 bases fitting TRBD2. In DNA form, the CDR3 reads TGTGCCAGCAGTGGGCTAGCGGATAGCACAGATACGCAGTATTTT. Protein sequence: CASSGLADSTDTQYF.